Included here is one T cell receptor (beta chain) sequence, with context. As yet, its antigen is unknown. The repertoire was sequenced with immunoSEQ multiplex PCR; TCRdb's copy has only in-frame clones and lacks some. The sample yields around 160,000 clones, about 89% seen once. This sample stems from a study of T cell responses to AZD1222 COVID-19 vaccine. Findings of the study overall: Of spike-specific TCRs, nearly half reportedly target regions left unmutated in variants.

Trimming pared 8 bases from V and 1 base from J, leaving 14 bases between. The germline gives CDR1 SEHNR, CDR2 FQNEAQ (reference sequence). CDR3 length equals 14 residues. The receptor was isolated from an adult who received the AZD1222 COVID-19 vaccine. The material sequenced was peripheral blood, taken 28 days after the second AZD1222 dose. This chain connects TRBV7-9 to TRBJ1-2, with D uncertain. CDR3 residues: CASAFGDGNYGYTF. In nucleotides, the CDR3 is TGTGCCAGCGCATTTGGGGATGGTAACTATGGCTACACCTTC.